This T cell receptor beta chain was documented in a study of blood T cell repertoires in COVID-19. Produced via immunoSEQ multiplex PCR; TCRdb's table is partial and in-frame only. The table lists approximately 330,000 clones, roughly 87% of them singletons. The CDR3 covers 14 residues. Germline values: CDR1 LGHNA, CDR2 YNFKEQ. The V end lost 4 bases, the J end lost 3 bases, and 11 bases lay between the germline ends. This TCR came from a man aged 25 to 40 with COVID-19, enrolled during active disease. Sequences were obtained from peripheral blood. The chain joins TRBV4-2 to TRBJ2-3, with D tentatively TRBD2 (6 bases). The CDR3 reads CASSLRLDTDTQYF. The DNA of the CDR3 is TGTGCCAGCAGCCTTCGACTAGATACAGATACGCAGTATTTT.